This T cell receptor (beta chain) was identified during a study of shared clonotypes between healthy human individuals. TCRdb's copy holds only in-frame clones and misses some; the assay was immunoSEQ multiplex PCR. The sample shows 2 million to 2.5 million clones, over 90% of them seen only once. Per germline, CDR1 SGHAT and CDR2 FQDESV (reference sequence). The CDR3 totals 14 residues. J was trimmed by 6 bases and V by 5 bases; bases with no gene match: 8. Sequencing input: naive CD4+ T cells from PBMCs. The subset was: CD45RA+ positively selected. The clonotype originates from a man between 18 and 35 years old in good health. Some clones in this sample may be carry-over from other donors' samples. The gene calls are TRBV11-1 and TRBJ1-2; TRBD1 agrees at 8 bases. CDR3 amino acids: CASSPRTGRDGYTF. The DNA of the CDR3 is TGTGCCAGCAGCCCCAGGACAGGGAGGGATGGCTACACCTTC. Looking up the rest from reference TRBV11-1 and TRBJ1-2 gives the full variable domain: EAEVAQSPRYKITEKSQAVAFWCDPISGHATLYWYRQILGQGPELLVQFQDESVVDDSQLPKDRFSAERLKGVDSTLKIQPAELGDSAMYLCASSPRTGRDGYTFGSGTRLTVV.